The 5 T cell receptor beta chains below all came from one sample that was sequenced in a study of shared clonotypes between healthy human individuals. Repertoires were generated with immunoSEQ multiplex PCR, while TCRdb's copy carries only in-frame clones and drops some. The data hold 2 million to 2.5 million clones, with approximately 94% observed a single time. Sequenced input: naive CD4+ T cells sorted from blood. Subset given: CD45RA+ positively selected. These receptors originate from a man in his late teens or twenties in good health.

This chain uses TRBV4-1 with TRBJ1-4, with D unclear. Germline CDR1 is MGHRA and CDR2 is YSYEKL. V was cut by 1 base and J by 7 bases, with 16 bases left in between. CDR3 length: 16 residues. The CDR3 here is CASSQVDSQAFEKLFF. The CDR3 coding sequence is TGCGCCAGCAGCCAAGTAGATAGCCAGGCCTTTGAAAAACTGTTTTTT.

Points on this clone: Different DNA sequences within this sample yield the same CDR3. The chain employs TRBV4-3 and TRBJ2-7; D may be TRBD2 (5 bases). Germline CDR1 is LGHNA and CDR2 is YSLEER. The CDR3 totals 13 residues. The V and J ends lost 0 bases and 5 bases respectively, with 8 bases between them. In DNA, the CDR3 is TGCGCCAGCAGCCAAGAAGGCGGGCACGAGCAGTACTTC. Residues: CASSQEGGHEQYF.

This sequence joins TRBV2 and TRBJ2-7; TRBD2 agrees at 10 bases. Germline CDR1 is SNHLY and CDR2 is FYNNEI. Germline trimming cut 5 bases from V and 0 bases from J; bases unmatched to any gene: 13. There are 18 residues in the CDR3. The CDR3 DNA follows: TGTGCCAGCAGTCCGCGGTCACTAGCGGGACCCTTCTCCTACGAGCAGTACTTC. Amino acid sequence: CASSPRSLAGPFSYEQYF.

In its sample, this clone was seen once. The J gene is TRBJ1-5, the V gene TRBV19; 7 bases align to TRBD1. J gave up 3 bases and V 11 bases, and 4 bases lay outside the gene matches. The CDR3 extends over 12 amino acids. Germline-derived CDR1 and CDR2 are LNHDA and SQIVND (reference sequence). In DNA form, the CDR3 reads TGTGCCGTCGGGACAGTCAATCAGCCCCAGCATTTT. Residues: CAVGTVNQPQHF.

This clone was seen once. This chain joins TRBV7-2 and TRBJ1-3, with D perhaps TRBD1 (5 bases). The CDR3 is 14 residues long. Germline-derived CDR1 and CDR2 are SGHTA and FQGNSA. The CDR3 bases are TGTGCTACCAATACCGGACACTCTGGAAACACCATATATTTT. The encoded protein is CATNTGHSGNTIYF.